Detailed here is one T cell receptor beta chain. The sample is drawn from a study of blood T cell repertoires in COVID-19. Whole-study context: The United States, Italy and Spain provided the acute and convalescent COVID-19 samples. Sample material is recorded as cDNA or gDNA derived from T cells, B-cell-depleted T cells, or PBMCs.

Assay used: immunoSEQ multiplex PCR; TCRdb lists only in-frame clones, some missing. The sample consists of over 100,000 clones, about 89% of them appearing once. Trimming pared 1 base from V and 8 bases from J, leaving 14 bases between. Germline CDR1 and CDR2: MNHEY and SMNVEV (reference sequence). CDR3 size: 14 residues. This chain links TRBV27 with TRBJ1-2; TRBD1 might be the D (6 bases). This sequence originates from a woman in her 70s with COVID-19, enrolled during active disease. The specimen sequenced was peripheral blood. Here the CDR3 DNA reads TGTGCCAGCAGTTTATTGCGGGGGGCGGGAGGCTACACCTTC. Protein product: CASSLLRGAGGYTF.